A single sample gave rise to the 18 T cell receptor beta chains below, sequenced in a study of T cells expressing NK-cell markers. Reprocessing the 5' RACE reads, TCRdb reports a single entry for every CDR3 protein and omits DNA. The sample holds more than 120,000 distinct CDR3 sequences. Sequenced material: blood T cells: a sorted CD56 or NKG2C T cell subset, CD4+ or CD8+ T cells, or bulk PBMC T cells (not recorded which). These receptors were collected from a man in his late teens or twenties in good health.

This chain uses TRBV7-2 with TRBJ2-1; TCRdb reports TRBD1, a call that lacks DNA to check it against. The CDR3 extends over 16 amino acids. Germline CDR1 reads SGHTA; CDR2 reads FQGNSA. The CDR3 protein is CASSFPGTGGHNEQFF.

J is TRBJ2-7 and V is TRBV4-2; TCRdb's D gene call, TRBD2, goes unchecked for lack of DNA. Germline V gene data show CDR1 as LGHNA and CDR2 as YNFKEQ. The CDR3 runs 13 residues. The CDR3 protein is CASSQDLAGYQYF.

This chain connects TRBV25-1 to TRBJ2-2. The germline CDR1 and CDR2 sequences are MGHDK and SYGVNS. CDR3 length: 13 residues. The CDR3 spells CASSGRVTGELFF.

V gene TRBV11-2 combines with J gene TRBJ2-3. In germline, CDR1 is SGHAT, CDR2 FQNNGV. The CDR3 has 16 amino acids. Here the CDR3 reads CASSPEPHVGTDTQYF.

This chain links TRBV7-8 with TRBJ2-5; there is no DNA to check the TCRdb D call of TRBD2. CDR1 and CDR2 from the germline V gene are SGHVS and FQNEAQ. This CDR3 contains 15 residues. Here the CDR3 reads CASSWTSGGKETQYF.

This chain's CDR3 is CASSQDGASVAQHF. The chain joins TRBV3-1 to TRBJ1-5; the TCRdb D gene call, TRBD1, has no DNA to confirm it. Germline CDR1 is LGHDT and CDR2 is YNNKEL (reference sequence). This CDR3 contains 14 residues. The variable domain in full, with the rest retrieved from reference TRBV3-1 and TRBJ1-5, is DTAVSQTPKYLVTQMGNDKSIKCEQNLGHDTMYWYKQDSKKFLKIMFSYNNKELIINETVPNRFSPKSPDKAHLNLHINSLELGDSAVYFCASSQDGASVAQHFGDGTRLSIL.

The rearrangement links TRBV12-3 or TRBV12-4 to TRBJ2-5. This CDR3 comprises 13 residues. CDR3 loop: CASSRSPGETQYF.

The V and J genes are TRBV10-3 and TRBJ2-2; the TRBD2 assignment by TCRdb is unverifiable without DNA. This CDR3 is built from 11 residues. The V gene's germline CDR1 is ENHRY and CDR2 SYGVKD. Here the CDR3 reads CAIEGTGELFF.

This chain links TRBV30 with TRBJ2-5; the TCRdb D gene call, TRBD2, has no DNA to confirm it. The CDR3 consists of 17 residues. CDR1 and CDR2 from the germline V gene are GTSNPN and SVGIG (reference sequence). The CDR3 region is CAWSLIGLAGLRETQYF.

This chain's CDR3 is CASSGGNQPQHF. The chain couples TRBV6-5 to TRBJ1-5. CDR1 and CDR2 from the germline V gene are MNHEY and SVGAGI. CDR3 length: 12 residues.

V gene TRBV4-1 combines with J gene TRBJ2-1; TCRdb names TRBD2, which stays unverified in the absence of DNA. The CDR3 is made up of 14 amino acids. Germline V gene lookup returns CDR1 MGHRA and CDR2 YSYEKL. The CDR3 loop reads CASSQVAGALEQFF.

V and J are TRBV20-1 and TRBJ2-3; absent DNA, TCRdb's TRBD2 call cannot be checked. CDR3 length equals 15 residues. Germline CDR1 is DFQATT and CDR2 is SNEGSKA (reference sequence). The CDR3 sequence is CSARPRLAVTDTQYF.

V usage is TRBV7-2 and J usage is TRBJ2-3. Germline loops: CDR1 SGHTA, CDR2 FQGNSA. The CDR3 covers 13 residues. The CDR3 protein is CASSSQFTDTQYF.

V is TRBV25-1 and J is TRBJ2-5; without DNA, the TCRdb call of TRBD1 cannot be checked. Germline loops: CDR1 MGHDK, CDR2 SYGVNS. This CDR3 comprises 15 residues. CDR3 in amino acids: CASRSPGPPQETQYF.

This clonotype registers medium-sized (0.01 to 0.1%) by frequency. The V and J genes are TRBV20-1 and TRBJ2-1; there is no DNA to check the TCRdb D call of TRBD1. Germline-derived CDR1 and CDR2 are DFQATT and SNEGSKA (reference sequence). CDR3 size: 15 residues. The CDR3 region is CSARDVGRTFDEQFF.

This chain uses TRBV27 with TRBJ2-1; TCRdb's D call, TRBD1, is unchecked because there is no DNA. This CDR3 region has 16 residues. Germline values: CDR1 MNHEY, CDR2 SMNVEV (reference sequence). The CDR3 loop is CASSPPLATRGNEQFF.

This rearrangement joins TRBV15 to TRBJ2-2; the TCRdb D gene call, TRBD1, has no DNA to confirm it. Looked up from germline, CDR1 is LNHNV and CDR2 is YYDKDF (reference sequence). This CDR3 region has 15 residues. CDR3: CATSRDRSGTGELFF.

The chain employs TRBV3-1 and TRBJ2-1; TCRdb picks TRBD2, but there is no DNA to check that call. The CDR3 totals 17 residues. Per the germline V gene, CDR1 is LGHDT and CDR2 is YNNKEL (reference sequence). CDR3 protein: CASSQGTSGSRYNEQFF.